The TCR beta chain under discussion was sequenced for a study of T cells in localized non-small cell lung cancer. Between the trimmed V and J ends, which lost 8 bases and 8 bases, there was a span of 17 bases. Germline-derived CDR1 and CDR2 are MDHEN and SYDVKM. This CDR3 region has 13 residues. Libraries were prepared by immunoSEQ multiplex PCR; TCRdb keeps only in-frame clonotypes and omits some of them. Of roughly 4,200 clones listed, about 37% were seen once; the top ten hold about 5.2%. The sample in question was lung tumor tissue, obtained before any cancer treatment. The chain has TRBV28 and TRBJ2-3, with D tentatively TRBD2 (6 bases). This TCR was sampled from a woman aged 40-69 years with stage I lung adenocarcinoma. CDR3 nucleotides: TGTGCCAGCGGCGGGGCGGGTCCGCTTACGCAGTATTTT. Translating it yields CASGGAGPLTQYF.